This TCR beta chain was recovered during a study of blood T cell repertoires in COVID-19. Study context: Specimens from acute and convalescent COVID-19 originated in the United States, Italy and Spain.

With V trimmed by 4 bases and J by 6 bases, 10 bases remained unmatched. The CDR3 contains 16 residues. From germline, CDR1 is KGHSH and CDR2 LQKENI. Recruited during active infection, patients (from Seattle) were subsequently followed longitudinally. Generated by immunoSEQ multiplex PCR, the TCRdb table keeps only in-frame clones and is missing some. In the table there are around 170,000 clones, roughly four fifths of which are singletons. The TCR comes from a woman in her 70s with COVID-19, enrolled during active disease. Sequencing input: peripheral blood. This rearrangement joins TRBV18 to TRBJ2-2; 8 nucleotides align to TRBD1. Here the CDR3 reads CASSHGQGVFPGELFF. The CDR3 coding sequence is TGTGCCAGCTCACATGGACAGGGAGTTTTTCCCGGGGAGCTGTTTTTT.